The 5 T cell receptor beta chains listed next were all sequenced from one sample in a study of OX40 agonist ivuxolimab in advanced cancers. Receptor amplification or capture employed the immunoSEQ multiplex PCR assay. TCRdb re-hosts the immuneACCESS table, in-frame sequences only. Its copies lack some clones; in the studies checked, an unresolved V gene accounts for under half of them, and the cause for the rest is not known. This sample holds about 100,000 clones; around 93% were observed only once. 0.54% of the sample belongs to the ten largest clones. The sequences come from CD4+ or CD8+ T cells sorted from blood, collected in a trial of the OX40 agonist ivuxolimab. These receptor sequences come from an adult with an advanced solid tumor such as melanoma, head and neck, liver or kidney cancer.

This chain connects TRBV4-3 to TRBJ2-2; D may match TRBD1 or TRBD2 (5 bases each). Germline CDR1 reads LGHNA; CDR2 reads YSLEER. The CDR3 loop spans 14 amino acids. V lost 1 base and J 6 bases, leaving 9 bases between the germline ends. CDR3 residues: CASSQVEGPGELFF. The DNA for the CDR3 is TGCGCCAGCAGCCAAGTTGAGGGGCCCGGGGAGCTGTTTTTT.

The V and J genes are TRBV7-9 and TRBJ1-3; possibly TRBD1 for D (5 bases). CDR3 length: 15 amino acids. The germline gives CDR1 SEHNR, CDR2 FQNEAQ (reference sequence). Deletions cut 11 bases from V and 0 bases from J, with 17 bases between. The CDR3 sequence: CAAQGDARSGNTIYF. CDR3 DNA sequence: TGTGCCGCCCAGGGAGACGCCCGCTCTGGAAACACCATATATTTT.

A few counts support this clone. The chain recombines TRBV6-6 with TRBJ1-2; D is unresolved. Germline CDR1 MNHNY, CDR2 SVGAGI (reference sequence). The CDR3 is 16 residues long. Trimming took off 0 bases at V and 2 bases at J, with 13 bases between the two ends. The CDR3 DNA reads TGTGCCAGCAGTTACTCGTCAGGTTCTAAAAACTATGGCTACACCTTC. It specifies CASSYSSGSKNYGYTF.

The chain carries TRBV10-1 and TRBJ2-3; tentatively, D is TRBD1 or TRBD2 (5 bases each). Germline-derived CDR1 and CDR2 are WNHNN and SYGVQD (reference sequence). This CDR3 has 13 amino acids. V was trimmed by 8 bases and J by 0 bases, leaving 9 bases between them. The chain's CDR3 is CASGGDSTDTQYF. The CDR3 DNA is TGCGCCAGCGGGGGTGATAGCACAGATACGCAGTATTTT.

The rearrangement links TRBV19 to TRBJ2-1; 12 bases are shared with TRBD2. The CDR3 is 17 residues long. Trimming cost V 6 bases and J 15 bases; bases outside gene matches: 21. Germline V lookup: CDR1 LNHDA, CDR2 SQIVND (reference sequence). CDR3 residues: CASSRTSGIQLPTTRFF. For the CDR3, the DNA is TGTGCCAGTAGCCGGACTAGCGGGATCCAATTGCCTACAACTCGGTTCTTC.